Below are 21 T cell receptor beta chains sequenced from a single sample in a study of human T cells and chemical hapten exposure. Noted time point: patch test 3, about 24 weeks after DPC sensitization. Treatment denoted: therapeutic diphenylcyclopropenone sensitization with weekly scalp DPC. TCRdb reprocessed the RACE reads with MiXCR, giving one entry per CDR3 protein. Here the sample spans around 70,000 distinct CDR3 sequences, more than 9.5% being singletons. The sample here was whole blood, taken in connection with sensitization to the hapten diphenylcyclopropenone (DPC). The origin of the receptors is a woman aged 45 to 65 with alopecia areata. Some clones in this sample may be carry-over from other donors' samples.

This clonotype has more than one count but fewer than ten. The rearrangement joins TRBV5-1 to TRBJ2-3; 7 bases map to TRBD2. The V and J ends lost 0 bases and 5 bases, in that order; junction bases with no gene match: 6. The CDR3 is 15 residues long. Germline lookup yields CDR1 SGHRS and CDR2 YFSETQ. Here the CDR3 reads CASSLASGGRDTQYF. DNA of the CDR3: TGCGCCAGCAGCTTGGCGTCGGGAGGAAGAGATACGCAGTATTTT.

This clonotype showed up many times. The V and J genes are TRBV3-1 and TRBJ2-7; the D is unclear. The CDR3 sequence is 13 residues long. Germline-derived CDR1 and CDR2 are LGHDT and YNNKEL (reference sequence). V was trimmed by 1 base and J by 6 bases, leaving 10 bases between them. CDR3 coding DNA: TGTGCCAGCAGCCAAGTCTCTAGTGGCGAGCAGTACTTC. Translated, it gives CASSQVSSGEQYF.

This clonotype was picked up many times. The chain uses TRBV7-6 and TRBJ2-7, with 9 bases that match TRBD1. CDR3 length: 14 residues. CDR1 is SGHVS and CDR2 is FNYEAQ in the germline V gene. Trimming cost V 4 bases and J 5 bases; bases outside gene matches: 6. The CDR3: CASSSDRGGHEQYF. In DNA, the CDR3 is TGTGCCAGCAGCTCGGACAGGGGAGGGCACGAGCAGTACTTC. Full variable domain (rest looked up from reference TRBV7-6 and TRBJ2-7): GAGVSQSPRYKVTKRGQDVALRCDPISGHVSLYWYRQALGQGPEFLTYFNYEAQQDKSGLPNDRFSAERPEGSISTLTIQRTEQRDSAMYRCASSSDRGGHEQYFGPGTRLTVT.

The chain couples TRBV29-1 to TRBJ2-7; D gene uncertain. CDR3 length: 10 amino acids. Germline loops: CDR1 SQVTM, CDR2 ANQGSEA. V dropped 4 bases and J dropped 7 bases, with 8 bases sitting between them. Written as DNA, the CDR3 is TGCAGCGTTGGGTCGTCGGAGCAGTACTTC. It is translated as CSVGSSEQYF.

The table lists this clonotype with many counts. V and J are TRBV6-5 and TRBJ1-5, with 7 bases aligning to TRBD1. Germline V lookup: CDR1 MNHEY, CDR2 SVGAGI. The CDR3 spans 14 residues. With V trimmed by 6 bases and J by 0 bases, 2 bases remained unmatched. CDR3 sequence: CASRRDSSNQPQHF. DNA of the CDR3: TGTGCCAGCAGGCGGGACAGTAGCAATCAGCCCCAGCATTTT.

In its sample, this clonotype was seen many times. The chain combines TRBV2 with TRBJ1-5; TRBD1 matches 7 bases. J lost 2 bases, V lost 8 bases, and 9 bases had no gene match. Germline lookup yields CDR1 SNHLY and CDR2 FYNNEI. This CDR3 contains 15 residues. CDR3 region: CASGETGTGNQPQHF. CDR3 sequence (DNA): TGTGCCAGCGGGGAGACAGGGACCGGCAATCAGCCCCAGCATTTT.

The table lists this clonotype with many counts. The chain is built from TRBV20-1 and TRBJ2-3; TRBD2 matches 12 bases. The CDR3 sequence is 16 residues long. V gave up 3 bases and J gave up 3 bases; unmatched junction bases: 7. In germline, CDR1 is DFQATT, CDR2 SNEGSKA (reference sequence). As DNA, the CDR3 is TGCAGTGCTAGTAGGCTAGCGGGAGGGCCAACAGATACGCAGTATTTT. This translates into CSASRLAGGPTDTQYF.

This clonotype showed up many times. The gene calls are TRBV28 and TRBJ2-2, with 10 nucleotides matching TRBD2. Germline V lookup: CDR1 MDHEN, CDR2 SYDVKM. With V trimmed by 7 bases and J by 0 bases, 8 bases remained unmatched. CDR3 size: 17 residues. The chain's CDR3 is CASKALAGASNTGELFF. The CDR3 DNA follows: TGTGCCAGCAAGGCTCTAGCGGGAGCCTCGAACACCGGGGAGCTGTTTTTT.

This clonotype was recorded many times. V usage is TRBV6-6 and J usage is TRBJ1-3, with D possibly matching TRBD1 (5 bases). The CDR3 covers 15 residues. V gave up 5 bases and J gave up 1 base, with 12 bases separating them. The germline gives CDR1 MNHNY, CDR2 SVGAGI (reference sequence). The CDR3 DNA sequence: TGTGCCAGCAGTCTTGACAGAGTGTCTGGAAACACCATATATTTT. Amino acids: CASSLDRVSGNTIYF.

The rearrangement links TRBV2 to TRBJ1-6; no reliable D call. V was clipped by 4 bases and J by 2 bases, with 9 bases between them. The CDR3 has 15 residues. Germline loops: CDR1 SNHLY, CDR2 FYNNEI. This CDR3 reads CASSALSAYNSPLHF. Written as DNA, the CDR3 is TGTGCCAGCAGTGCTCTCTCGGCCTATAATTCACCCCTCCACTTT.

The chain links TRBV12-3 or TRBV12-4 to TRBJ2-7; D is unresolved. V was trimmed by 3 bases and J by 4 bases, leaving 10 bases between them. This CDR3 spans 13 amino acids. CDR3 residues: CASSFGTKYEQYF. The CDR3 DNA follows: TGTGCCAGCAGTTTCGGCACTAAATACGAGCAGTACTTC.

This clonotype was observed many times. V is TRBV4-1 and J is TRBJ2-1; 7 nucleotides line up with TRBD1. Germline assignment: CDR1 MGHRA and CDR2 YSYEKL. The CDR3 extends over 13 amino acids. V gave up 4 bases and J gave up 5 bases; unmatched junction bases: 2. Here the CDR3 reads CASSPGTDNEQFF. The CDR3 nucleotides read TGCGCCAGCAGCCCCGGGACAGACAATGAGCAGTTCTTC.

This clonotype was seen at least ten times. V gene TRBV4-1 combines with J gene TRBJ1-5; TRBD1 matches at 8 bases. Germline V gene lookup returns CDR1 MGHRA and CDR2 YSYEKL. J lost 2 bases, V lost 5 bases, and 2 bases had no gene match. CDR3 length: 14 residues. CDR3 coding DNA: TGCGCCAGCAGCGAGACAGGGGGCAATCAGCCCCAGCATTTT. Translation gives CASSETGGNQPQHF.

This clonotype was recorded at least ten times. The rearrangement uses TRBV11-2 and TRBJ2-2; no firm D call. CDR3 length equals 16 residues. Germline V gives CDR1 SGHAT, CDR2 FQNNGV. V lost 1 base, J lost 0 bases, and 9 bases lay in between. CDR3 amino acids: CASSLGWSANTGELFF. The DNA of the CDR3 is TGTGCCAGCAGCTTAGGTTGGAGTGCGAACACCGGGGAGCTGTTTTTT.

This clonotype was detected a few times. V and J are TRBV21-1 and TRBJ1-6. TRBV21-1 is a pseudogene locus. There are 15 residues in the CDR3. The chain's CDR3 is CASSYRPALISPLHF. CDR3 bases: TGTGCCAGCAGCTATCGGCCAGCACTCATCAGCCCCCTCCACTTT.

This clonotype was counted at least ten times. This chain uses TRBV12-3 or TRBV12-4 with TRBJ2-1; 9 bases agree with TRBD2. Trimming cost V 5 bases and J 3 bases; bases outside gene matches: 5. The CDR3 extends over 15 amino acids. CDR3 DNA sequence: TGTGCCAGCAGTCCGCCTAGCGGGGTCTACAATGAGCAGTTCTTC. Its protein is CASSPPSGVYNEQFF.

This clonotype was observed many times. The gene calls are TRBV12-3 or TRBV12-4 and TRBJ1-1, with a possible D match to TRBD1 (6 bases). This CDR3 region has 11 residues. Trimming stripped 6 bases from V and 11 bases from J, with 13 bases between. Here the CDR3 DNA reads TGTGCCAGCAGCACAGGGACGGACGCTTTCTTT. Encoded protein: CASSTGTDAFF.

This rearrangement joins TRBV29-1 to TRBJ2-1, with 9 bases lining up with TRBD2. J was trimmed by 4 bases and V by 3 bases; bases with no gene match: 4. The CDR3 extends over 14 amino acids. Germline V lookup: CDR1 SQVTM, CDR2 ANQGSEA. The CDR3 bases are TGCAGCGTTGATAGCGGGAGCGGGTACAATGAGCAGTTCTTC. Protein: CSVDSGSGYNEQFF.

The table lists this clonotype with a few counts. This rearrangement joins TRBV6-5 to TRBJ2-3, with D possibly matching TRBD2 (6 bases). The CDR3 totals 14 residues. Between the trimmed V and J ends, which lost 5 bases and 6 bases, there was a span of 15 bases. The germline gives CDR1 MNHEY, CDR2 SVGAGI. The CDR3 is CASSAGPFLDTQYF. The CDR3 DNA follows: TGTGCCAGCAGTGCGGGGCCTTTCTTGGATACGCAGTATTTT.

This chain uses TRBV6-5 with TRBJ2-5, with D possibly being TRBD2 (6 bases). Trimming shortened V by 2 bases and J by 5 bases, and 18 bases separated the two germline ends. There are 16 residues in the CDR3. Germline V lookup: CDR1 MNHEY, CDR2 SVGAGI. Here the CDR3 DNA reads TGTGCCAGCAGTTACGGGTGGCGGGGCGCCGAGGAGACCCAGTACTTC. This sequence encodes CASSYGWRGAEETQYF.

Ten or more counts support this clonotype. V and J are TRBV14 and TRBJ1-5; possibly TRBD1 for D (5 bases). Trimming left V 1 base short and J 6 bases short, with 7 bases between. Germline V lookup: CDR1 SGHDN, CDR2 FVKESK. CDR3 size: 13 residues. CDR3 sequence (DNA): TGTGCCAGCAGCCAAGGGGACGGTCAGCCCCAGCATTTT. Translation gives CASSQGDGQPQHF.